This is a list of T cell receptor beta chains from one sample in a study of T-cell memory formation after mild COVID-19. TCRdb used MiXCR to reprocess the 5' RACE reads, holding one entry per CDR3 protein. The sample has fewer than 600,000 distinct CDR3 sequences, roughly 20% seen once. Sequencing was done on a sample of PBMCs or a T cell subset sorted from them (not recorded which). These receptors came from an adult woman who had mild COVID-19 (a few samples of this study predate the infection). Cell type and time point are not known. Both conserved end residues are part of each CDR3. The order of the fields is D gene, clone size, J gene, V gene, CDR3 DNA, CDR3 protein. A D gene is named only where the DNA matches it firmly. Clone size is not always given. Where it is, it says once, few, many or a class for expanded clones.

d_gene: TRBD1; abundance: .; j_gene: TRBJ2-7; v_gene: TRBV25-1; CDR3nt: TGTGCCAGCAGTGAATTGTCTGGGGACAGGGAATACGAGCAGTACTTC; CDR3aa: CASSELSGDREYEQYF
d_gene: TRBD1; abundance: .; j_gene: TRBJ1-2; v_gene: TRBV20-1; CDR3nt: TGCAGTGCCCCTCAGGGGGGTAACTATGGCTACACCTTC; CDR3aa: CSAPQGGNYGYTF
d_gene: TRBD1; abundance: few; j_gene: TRBJ1-5; v_gene: TRBV7-2; CDR3nt: TGTGCCAGCAGCTTAGTCGGACAGGGGGAACAGCCCCAGCATTTT; CDR3aa: CASSLVGQGEQPQHF
d_gene: .; abundance: .; j_gene: TRBJ2-7; v_gene: TRBV9; CDR3nt: TGTGCCAGCAGCGTGACTGTCGGGGGCTCCTACGAGCAGTACTTC; CDR3aa: CASSVTVGGSYEQYF
d_gene: .; abundance: few; j_gene: TRBJ2-1; v_gene: TRBV5-6; CDR3nt: TGTGCCAGCAGCTTGGCCGGCACCGCAAATTACAATGAGCAGTTCTTC; CDR3aa: CASSLAGTANYNEQFF
d_gene: .; abundance: .; j_gene: TRBJ2-1; v_gene: TRBV7-6; CDR3nt: TGTGCCAGCAGCTTAGCCGCCCCGGGTCATGAGCAGTTCTTC; CDR3aa: CASSLAAPGHEQFF
d_gene: TRBD2; abundance: few; j_gene: TRBJ2-3; v_gene: TRBV3-1; CDR3nt: TGTGCCAGCAGCCCCCTGTCTAGCGGGGGTTCAGATACGCAGTATTTT; CDR3aa: CASSPLSSGGSDTQYF
d_gene: .; abundance: .; j_gene: TRBJ1-6; v_gene: TRBV5-4; CDR3nt: TGTGCCAGCAGCTTTTCCCACGGGCCGAGGTCACCCCTCCACTTT; CDR3aa: CASSFSHGPRSPLHF
d_gene: .; abundance: few; j_gene: TRBJ2-5; v_gene: TRBV7-7; CDR3nt: TGTGCTAGCAGCCGAGGCAGGGGAGAGACCCAGTACTTC; CDR3aa: CASSRGRGETQYF
d_gene: .; abundance: .; j_gene: TRBJ2-2; v_gene: TRBV5-4; CDR3nt: TGTGCCAGCAGCTTGGAAGAGGACACCGGGGAGCTGTTTTTT; CDR3aa: CASSLEEDTGELFF
d_gene: .; abundance: .; j_gene: TRBJ2-1; v_gene: TRBV7-6; CDR3nt: TGTGCCAGCAGCCTTGGAAGACCCTTCTACAATGAGCAGTTCTTC; CDR3aa: CASSLGRPFYNEQFF
d_gene: TRBD2; abundance: .; j_gene: TRBJ2-1; v_gene: TRBV18; CDR3nt: TGTGCCAGCTCACCGGGAGGGCTTTCGGGGTGGAATGAGCAGTTCTTC; CDR3aa: CASSPGGLSGWNEQFF
d_gene: .; abundance: few; j_gene: TRBJ2-7; v_gene: TRBV6-5; CDR3nt: TGTGCCAGCAGTTACTCTGGGGGGCTCAACGAGCAGTACTTC; CDR3aa: CASSYSGGLNEQYF
d_gene: TRBD2; abundance: few; j_gene: TRBJ2-7; v_gene: TRBV7-6; CDR3nt: TGTGCCAGCAGCACTCTCCCAGGGACTAGCGACTCCGGAGAGCAGTACTTC; CDR3aa: CASSTLPGTSDSGEQYF
d_gene: TRBD2; abundance: many; j_gene: TRBJ2-3; v_gene: TRBV4-1; CDR3nt: TGCGCCAGCAGCCTTGCTAGCGGGGCAAGCACAGATACGCAGTATTTT; CDR3aa: CASSLASGASTDTQYF
d_gene: .; abundance: few; j_gene: TRBJ1-2; v_gene: TRBV30; CDR3nt: TGTGCCTGGAGTGTACTGTATGGTGGCTACACCTTC; CDR3aa: CAWSVLYGGYTF
d_gene: TRBD1; abundance: many; j_gene: TRBJ2-3; v_gene: TRBV30; CDR3nt: TGTGCCTGGAGCCGGGACAGGCTAAGGGGAGAGGCGCAGTATTTT; CDR3aa: CAWSRDRLRGEAQYF
d_gene: .; abundance: .; j_gene: TRBJ2-3; v_gene: TRBV5-1; CDR3nt: TGCGCCAGCAGCTTGGATGCGGGGGCGAGCACAGATACGCAGTATTTT; CDR3aa: CASSLDAGASTDTQYF